This T cell receptor beta chain emerged from a study of blood T cells in healthy people across ages. Deletions cut 4 bases from V and 4 bases from J, with 13 bases between. This CDR3 is built from 14 residues. Germline loops: CDR1 LGHNA, CDR2 YNFKEQ. The second PCR ran about 7 to 12 cycles with a sample-barcoded 5' primer and J-beta primers. A minimum of 2.5 million CDR3-containing paired-end reads was obtained for each sample. TCRdb used MiXCR to reprocess the 5' RACE reads, holding one entry per CDR3 protein. Of 1.5 million to 2 million distinct CDR3 sequences in the sample, about 35% were seen once. Caucasian, healthy and from Russia, the donors were aged between about 6 and 90. Study-wide points: No conclusive comparison of naive versus antigen-experienced cells was possible with unsorted PBMCs. Roughly linear age-related decline in beta diversity appeared, significant by age 40.

For this clonotype: Its antigen is not identified.

This receptor was taken from a woman in her thirties in good health. Specimen: blood. The chain combines TRBV4-2 with TRBJ1-2; D is undetermined. The CDR3 reads CASSRPESAYGYTF. CDR3 in DNA: TGTGCCAGCAGCCGTCCGGAGAGTGCCTATGGCTACACCTTC.